These 32 T cell receptor beta chains originate from one sample sequenced in a study of T cell repertoires in ileal Crohn's disease. The time point was: neoterminal ileum biopsy at postoperative endoscopy, about 6 months after surgery. Generated by immunoSEQ multiplex PCR, the TCRdb table keeps only in-frame clones and is missing some. The data contain more than 50,000 clones, about 89% of them singletons. Specimen: ileal tissue. Receptors were obtained from an adult with Crohn's disease.

The chain joins TRBV4-2 to TRBJ2-7; the D is unclear. The V end lost 0 bases, the J end lost 7 bases, and 10 bases lay between the germline ends. Germline V gene lookup returns CDR1 LGHNA and CDR2 YNFKEQ. CDR3 length: 13 amino acids. The CDR3 nucleotides are TGTGCCAGCAGCCAAGATGGGTTGAGGGAGCAGTACTTC. This sequence encodes CASSQDGLREQYF.

This clone has just one count. The chain has TRBV19 and TRBJ1-4; D is ambiguous. V lost 8 bases, J lost 8 bases, and 15 bases lay in between. Looked up from germline, CDR1 is LNHDA and CDR2 is SQIVND (reference sequence). The CDR3 runs 13 residues. Written as DNA, the CDR3 is TGTGCCAGTGGCACGGGGATGAGCGAAAAACTGTTTTTT. It translates to CASGTGMSEKLFF.

The count of this clone is one. Other DNA sequences from this sample encode an identical CDR3 as well. The chain combines TRBV5-1 with TRBJ2-3; no definite D call. This CDR3 comprises 13 residues. Per germline, CDR1 SGHRS and CDR2 YFSETQ. V lost 4 bases and J lost 1, with 7 bases in between. CDR3 amino acids: CASSSSGTDTQYF. For the CDR3, the DNA is TGCGCCAGCAGCAGTTCAGGCACAGATACGCAGTATTTT.

The chain couples TRBV6-5 to TRBJ2-7; the match to TRBD1 covers 7 bases. Germline V gene sequence: CDR1 MNHEY, CDR2 SVGAGI. The V gene end was trimmed by 4 bases and the J gene end by 0 bases; junction bases not matched to a gene: 6. CDR3 size: 15 residues. CDR3: CASSSQGKGSYEQYV. CDR3 nucleotide sequence: TGTGCCAGCAGTTCACAGGGGAAGGGCTCCTACGAGCAGTACGTC.

This sequence joins TRBV7-9 and TRBJ2-3; no firm D call. Trimming left V 5 bases short and J 4 bases short, with 10 bases between. CDR3 length: 13 amino acids. Germline CDR1 and CDR2: SEHNR and FQNEAQ (reference sequence). CDR3 sequence reads: CASSPLGADTQYF. For the CDR3, the DNA is TGTGCCAGCAGCCCCCTAGGCGCAGATACGCAGTATTTT.

The chain uses TRBV4-1 and TRBJ1-1, with D perhaps matching TRBD1 (5 bases). V lost 0 bases and J lost 9, with 20 bases in between. The CDR3 consists of 16 residues. Germline V gives CDR1 MGHRA, CDR2 YSYEKL. The CDR3 spells CASSQDHQGGTLQAFF. In DNA form, the CDR3 reads TGCGCCAGCAGCCAAGATCACCAGGGCGGCACCCTACAAGCTTTCTTT.

The CDR3 nucleotides read TGTGCCAGCAGCGTGGGAGGACCAGTCTACGAGCAGTACTTC. Translation gives CASSVGGPVYEQYF. The V and J genes are TRBV21-1 and TRBJ2-7; the D call TRBD2 from the table was never checked on the DNA. TRBV21-1 is tagged as a pseudogene. CDR3 length: 14 amino acids.

The chain is built from TRBV28 and TRBJ1-5; 9 bases agree with TRBD1. Germline loops: CDR1 MDHEN, CDR2 SYDVKM. V was clipped by 8 bases and J by 6 bases; unmatched bases: 2. CDR3 size: 12 residues. The CDR3 coding sequence is TGTGCCAGCTCGACAGGGGGTCAGCCCCAGCATTTT. Protein: CASSTGGQPQHF.

This clone was seen a few times. The V gene is TRBV5-6, the J gene TRBJ1-1, with a possible D match to TRBD1 (6 bases). With 4 bases removed from V and 10 bases from J, the gap between germline ends came to 17 bases. Germline assignment: CDR1 SGHDT and CDR2 YYEEEE. The CDR3 totals 13 residues. CDR3 coding DNA: TGTGCCAGCAGCCAGGGGCGGCCGGCGGGAGCTTTCTTT. It translates to CASSQGRPAGAFF. The complete variable domain, with remaining parts taken from reference TRBV5-6 and TRBJ1-1, reads DAGVTQSPTHLIKTRGQQVTLRCSPKSGHDTVSWYQQALGQGPQFIFQYYEEEERQRGNFPDRFSGHQFPNYSSELNVNALLLGDSALYLCASSQGRPAGAFFGQGTRLTVV.

The V and J genes are TRBV29-1 and TRBJ1-1; D uncertain. The germline gives CDR1 SQVTM, CDR2 ANQGSEA. CDR3 length: 13 amino acids. Trimming removed 7 bases from V and 0 bases from J, with 12 bases in between. This CDR3 reads CSARGVLNTEAFF. Here the CDR3 DNA reads TGCAGCGCCCGCGGGGTTCTGAACACTGAAGCTTTCTTT.

The chain employs TRBV6-1 and TRBJ1-2; possibly TRBD1 for D (6 bases). Trimming cost V 0 bases and J 3 bases, with 17 bases left between them. The germline CDR1 and CDR2 sequences are MNHNS and SASEGT. This CDR3 region has 17 residues. CDR3 in DNA: TGTGCCAGCAGTGAAGCAGGGGCGGGGGCGTCTTACTATGGCTACACCTTC. Protein: CASSEAGAGASYYGYTF.

V and J are TRBV5-6 and TRBJ1-2, with TRBD1 matching 7 bases. The V and J ends lost 4 bases and 2 bases, in that order; junction bases with no gene match: 5. The V gene's germline CDR1 is SGHDT and CDR2 YYEEEE. This CDR3 is 14 amino acids long. The chain's CDR3 is CASSKKDRNYGYTF. CDR3 DNA: TGTGCCAGCAGCAAAAAGGACAGGAACTATGGCTACACCTTC.

This chain uses TRBV7-8 with TRBJ1-1; 7 bases are a match to TRBD1. This CDR3 is 14 amino acids long. In germline, CDR1 is SGHVS, CDR2 FQNEAQ. V lost 5 bases to trimming and J lost 2 bases; unmatched junction nucleotides: 5. CDR3 DNA sequence: TGTGCCAGCAGCCTGACAGGGTTAAACACTGAAGCTTTCTTT. This codes for CASSLTGLNTEAFF.

With regard to this clone: A read error may produce the germline difference seen at one junction end. The chain couples TRBV5-6 to TRBJ1-6, with 9 bases identical to TRBD1. This CDR3 has 14 residues. Germline lookup yields CDR1 SGHDT and CDR2 YYEEEE. This CDR3 is CASTLGTGHSPLHF. For the CDR3, the DNA is TGTGCCAGCACCTTGGGGACAGGGCATTCACCCCTCCACTTT.

The chain has TRBV6-6 and TRBJ1-4; 7 positions agree with TRBD1. The germline V gene encodes CDR1 MNHNY and CDR2 SVGAGI (reference sequence). The CDR3 contains 14 residues. With 5 bases clipped from V and 8 bases from J, the junction kept 8 bases outside the gene matches. CDR3 region: CASSADRAGEKLFF. The CDR3 coding sequence is TGTGCCAGCAGTGCTGACAGGGCGGGAGAAAAACTGTTTTTT.

The chain is built from TRBV28 and TRBJ2-7; 7 bases align to TRBD1. J was trimmed by 3 bases and V by 6 bases; bases with no gene match: 5. In germline, CDR1 is MDHEN, CDR2 SYDVKM. The CDR3 totals 13 residues. Here the CDR3 reads CASSRDSYYEQYV. Written as DNA, the CDR3 is TGTGCCAGCAGCCGGGACAGCTACTACGAGCAGTACGTC.

The chain uses TRBV28 and TRBJ1-2; tentative D call: TRBD1 (5 bases). CDR1 and CDR2 (germline): MDHEN, SYDVKM. V was shortened by 7 bases and J by 7 bases, with 13 bases between the two germline ends. CDR3 length: 12 residues. CDR3 sequence: CASTLSGGGYTF. The CDR3 DNA reads as TGTGCCAGCACCCTTTCCGGGGGTGGCTACACCTTC.

This clone has a handful of counts. The J gene is TRBJ1-2, the V gene TRBV6-1; tentatively, D is TRBD1 (5 bases). Germline CDR1 MNHNS, CDR2 SASEGT. Deletions cut 7 bases from V and 5 bases from J, with 20 bases between. The CDR3 spans 15 residues. CDR3 DNA sequence: TGTGCCAGCATCCCCACCGGACATGGTATATATGGCTACACCTTC. This sequence encodes CASIPTGHGIYGYTF.

J is TRBJ1-6 and V is TRBV29-1, with 7 bases aligning to TRBD1. Germline V gives CDR1 SQVTM, CDR2 ANQGSEA. The CDR3 runs to 14 residues. With 4 bases clipped from V and 7 bases from J, the junction kept 7 bases outside the gene matches. CDR3 sequence (DNA): TGCAGCGTTGCAGAGGGACAGCGAAATTCACCCCTCCACTTT. Translating gives CSVAEGQRNSPLHF.

V usage is TRBV7-9 and J usage is TRBJ1-1, with D possibly TRBD1 on 6 matching bases. This CDR3 is 11 amino acids long. The ends were cut back, 1 base at V and 10 bases at J, with 7 bases in the middle. The germline gives CDR1 SEHNR, CDR2 FQNEAQ (reference sequence). Here the CDR3 DNA reads TGTGCCAGCAGCTTAGGCAGGGGAGCTTTCTTT. Its translation is CASSLGRGAFF.

This clone has only one observation. The chain links TRBV28 to TRBJ1-1, with TRBD1 matching over 8 bases. The CDR3 runs 15 residues. With 8 bases clipped from V and 1 base from J, the junction kept 9 bases outside the gene matches. Germline V gene lookup returns CDR1 MDHEN and CDR2 SYDVKM. CDR3 residues: CASRVIGTGNTEAFF. DNA for the CDR3: TGTGCCAGCCGAGTAATAGGGACAGGGAACACTGAAGCTTTCTTT.

The V and J genes are TRBV4-1 and TRBJ2-7; D unresolved. The CDR3 spans 14 residues. V gave up 0 bases and J gave up 2 bases, with 8 bases separating them. Germline CDR1 is MGHRA and CDR2 is YSYEKL. The CDR3 DNA reads as TGCGCCAGCAGCCAAGATAGAGTCACCTACGAGCAGTACTTC. It yields the protein CASSQDRVTYEQYF.

This chain connects TRBV27 to TRBJ2-7; D may be TRBD1 (5 bases). The germline V gene has CDR1 MNHEY and CDR2 SMNVEV (reference sequence). V gave up 2 bases and J gave up 6 bases, with 26 bases separating them. The CDR3 contains 18 residues. Here the CDR3 DNA reads TGTGCCAGCAGTTTACTAAAGACAGCATCCAAACAAGAATTCGAGCAGTACTTC. Translating gives CASSLLKTASKQEFEQYF.

This chain connects TRBV4-3 to TRBJ2-7; 10 bases match TRBD2. The J segment lost 5 bases and the V segment lost 0 bases, leaving 25 bases of the junction unmatched. The CDR3 has 22 amino acids. CDR1 is LGHNA, CDR2 YSLEER, per germline. CDR3 bases: TGCGCCAGCAGCCAAGAGATTTTACGGGGCAACAGGCCACTAGCGGGATCGCACGAGCAGTACTTC. It yields the protein CASSQEILRGNRPLAGSHEQYF.

The V call is TRBV6-6, the J call TRBJ1-1; TRBD1 is a possible D gene (5 bases). Per germline, CDR1 MNHNY and CDR2 SVGAGI (reference sequence). V was trimmed by 5 bases and J by 4 bases, leaving 14 bases between them. This CDR3 has 14 amino acids. The CDR3 is CASSATGYSTEAFF. CDR3 nucleotides: TGTGCCAGCAGTGCAACAGGTTATTCCACTGAAGCTTTCTTT.

The chain employs TRBV28 and TRBJ1-2, with D perhaps TRBD1 (5 bases). Germline V gene data show CDR1 as MDHEN and CDR2 as SYDVKM. The CDR3 contains 13 residues. Trimming pared 6 bases from V and 8 bases from J, leaving 16 bases between. CDR3 residues: CASREGIFGGYTF. In nucleotides, the CDR3 is TGTGCCAGCAGGGAGGGGATCTTCGGGGGCTACACCTTC.

As regards this clone: Within the sample, other DNA sequences also encode this same CDR3. The chain is built from TRBV2 and TRBJ1-2; possibly TRBD1 for D (5 bases). Trimming shortened V by 0 bases and J by 4 bases, and 12 bases separated the two germline ends. The CDR3 runs 15 residues. The germline gives CDR1 SNHLY, CDR2 FYNNEI. In DNA, the CDR3 is TGTGCCAGCAGTGAAGCGCTTCAGGGTGTCTATGGCTACACCTTC. This translates into CASSEALQGVYGYTF.

The chain couples TRBV18 to TRBJ1-5, with a possible D match to TRBD1 (5 bases). Per germline, CDR1 KGHSH and CDR2 LQKENI. This CDR3 has 15 amino acids. The ends were cut back, 0 bases at V and 4 bases at J, with 10 bases in the middle. For the CDR3, the DNA is TGTGCCAGCTCACCACCTCCCGGGGGTAATCAGCCCCAGCATTTT. It is translated as CASSPPPGGNQPQHF.

This chain links TRBV7-6 with TRBJ2-3; 10 bases line up with TRBD2. V lost 3 bases to trimming and J lost 2 bases; unmatched junction nucleotides: 8. The germline CDR1 and CDR2 sequences are SGHVS and FNYEAQ. This CDR3 is built from 17 residues. CDR3 in DNA: TGTGCCAGCAGCTTTGGGGTAGCGGGAGGCCTCACAGATACGCAGTATTTT. Amino acid sequence: CASSFGVAGGLTDTQYF.

V gene TRBV30 combines with J gene TRBJ2-1; TRBD2 agrees at 12 bases. The CDR3 length is 17 residues. J gave up 7 bases and V 1 base, and 11 bases lay outside the gene matches. CDR1 is GTSNPN, CDR2 SVGIG, per germline (reference sequence). In nucleotides, the CDR3 is TGTGCCTGGAGTGCGCTAGCGGGAGGGCGAATCTTGAATGAGCAGTTCTTC. Protein product: CAWSALAGGRILNEQFF. The entire variable domain, with the rest obtained from reference TRBV30 and TRBJ2-1, is as follows: SQTIHQWPATLVQPVGSPLSLECTVEGTSNPNLYWYRQAAGRGLQLLFYSVGIGQISSEVPQNLSASRPQDRQFILSSKKLLLSDSGFYLCAWSALAGGRILNEQFFGPGTRLTVL.

The chain uses TRBV2 and TRBJ2-7; 9 nucleotides line up with TRBD1. The CDR3 has 15 amino acids. Trimming took 6 bases from V and 2 from J; bases not matched to a gene: 8. Germline CDR1 is SNHLY and CDR2 is FYNNEI. The CDR3 DNA reads TGTGCCAGCAGAGCCGACAGGGGGTTTCCCTACGAGCAGTACTTC. It codes for CASRADRGFPYEQYF.

The chain recombines TRBV15 with TRBJ2-7, with a weak D call TRBD2 (5 bases). The V end lost 0 bases, the J end lost 2 bases, and 11 bases lay between the germline ends. The CDR3 is made up of 15 amino acids. Germline CDR1 is LNHNV and CDR2 is YYDKDF (reference sequence). The CDR3 DNA sequence: TGTGCCACCAGCAGAGAAATTGGCGGGCCCTACGAGCAGTACGTC. This encodes CATSREIGGPYEQYV.